This entry is about one T cell receptor beta chain. What it binds is not known. This record belongs to a study of cytomegalovirus exposure and HLA in healthy donors. Study observations and caveats: Later genetic work tied a missense DCLRE1C variant to beta-chain V and J trimming.

This CDR3 is built from 15 residues. The PCR contained 60 Vbeta and 13 Jbeta primers. TCRdb's copy holds only in-frame clones and misses some; the assay was immunoSEQ multiplex PCR. The sample consists of 200,000 or so clones, roughly 76% of them appearing once. The chain combines TRBV21-1 with TRBJ1-1; the table's TRBD1 call for D was not verified on the DNA. TRBV21-1 is annotated as a pseudogene. Sequenced sample: PBMCs. This TCR came from a man aged 40-50 years in good health and CMV-seropositive. CDR3 loop: CASSRARKTGTEAFF. The CDR3 coding sequence is TGTGCCAGCAGCCGAGCCCGAAAGACAGGGACTGAAGCTTTCTTT.